This T cell receptor beta chain was retrieved from a study of T cells after posttransplantation cyclophosphamide. This clone was observed at least ten times. The antigen is not known. Germline V gene data show CDR1 as KGHSH and CDR2 as LQKENI. CDR3 size: 15 residues. V was cut by 0 bases and J by 2 bases, with 11 bases left in between. Study-level findings and limits: TRB clonality was highly associated with recipient CMV seropositivity and reactivation. Later post-transplant blood repertoires were often dominated by donor CD8+ memory clones. Skin or GI-infiltrating T cells shared few TRB sequences with blood.

Busulfan-fludarabine conditioning, marrow transplant, and cyclophosphamide on days +3 and +4 were administered. Sequencing was performed with immunoSEQ multiplex PCR; in TCRdb, only in-frame clones are kept and a portion is missing. This sample comprises some 12,000 clones, none seen once only. The input for sequencing was PBMCs, taken after allogeneic stem cell transplant with posttransplant cyclophosphamide. The gene calls are TRBV18 and TRBJ2-7, with a tentative D call TRBD1 (6 bases). The sequence derives from a female patient aged 40 to 50 who received an allogeneic stem cell transplant from a related donor, was CMV-positive, and had acute GVHD only. Some T cells may have originated in the graft donor. The CDR3: CASSPPAGAPYEQYF. CDR3 in DNA: TGTGCCAGCTCACCACCAGCAGGGGCCCCCTACGAGCAGTACTTC.